A single sample gave rise to the 15 T cell receptor beta chains below, sequenced in a study of cytomegalovirus exposure and HLA in healthy donors. Amplification used 60 Vbeta primers and 13 Jbeta primers. The repertoire was sequenced with immunoSEQ multiplex PCR; TCRdb's copy has only in-frame clones and lacks some. The sample includes 130,000 or so clones, around 79% of them seen just once. Material for sequencing was PBMCs. Every receptor here comes from a woman between 40 and 55 years old in good health and CMV-seropositive.

The gene calls are TRBV9 and TRBJ2-3; D perhaps matches TRBD1 (5 bases). Germline assignment: CDR1 SGDLS and CDR2 YYNGEE. Trimming took 0 bases from V and 4 from J, leaving 18 bases between them. This CDR3 has 17 amino acids. CDR3 protein: CASSVEGAVGLADTQYF. CDR3 bases: TGTGCCAGCAGCGTAGAAGGGGCGGTAGGCTTGGCAGATACGCAGTATTTT.

This rearrangement joins TRBV28 to TRBJ2-1, with TRBD1 matching over 9 bases. The ends lost 5 bases at V and 3 bases at J; junction bases unmatched: 5. This CDR3 is 15 amino acids long. CDR1 is MDHEN, CDR2 SYDVKM, per germline. The CDR3 DNA reads TGTGCCAGCAGTAAAAACAGGGGGCTCTACAATGAGCAGTTCTTC. It translates to CASSKNRGLYNEQFF.

The chain employs TRBV7-2 and TRBJ2-2, with D possibly being TRBD1 (6 bases). Looked up from germline, CDR1 is SGHTA and CDR2 is FQGNSA. Trimming took 5 bases from V and 7 from J, leaving 14 bases between them. This CDR3 comprises 14 residues. The CDR3 region is CASSTNRDGGELFF. CDR3 DNA sequence: TGTGCCAGCAGCACCAACAGGGACGGCGGGGAGCTGTTTTTT.

A few counts support this clone. The rearrangement joins TRBV30 to TRBJ1-2, with D maybe TRBD1 (6 bases). Trimming stripped 2 bases from V and 7 bases from J, with 11 bases between. The CDR3 has 12 residues. Germline loops: CDR1 GTSNPN, CDR2 SVGIG (reference sequence). CDR3 nucleotides: TGTGCCTGGAGTCGGGGGGCGTCTGGCTACACCTTC. Its translation is CAWSRGASGYTF.

CDR3 loop: CAISDSWGLDEQFF. The CDR3 nucleotides read TGTGCCATCAGTGACTCTTGGGGGCTAGATGAGCAGTTCTTC. The chain is built from TRBV10-3 and TRBJ2-1; D might be TRBD1 (6 bases). Trimming stripped 3 bases from V and 8 bases from J, with 14 bases between. The CDR3 totals 14 residues. The germline gives CDR1 ENHRY, CDR2 SYGVKD.

The chain couples TRBV5-6 to TRBJ1-2, with D perhaps matching TRBD1 (6 bases). Germline values: CDR1 SGHDT, CDR2 YYEEEE. Trimming removed 4 bases from V and 8 bases from J, with 15 bases in between. The CDR3 runs 13 residues. The CDR3 DNA follows: TGTGCCAGCAGCACCCGGGGGGCTCGGGGCTACACCTTC. The encoded protein is CASSTRGARGYTF.

Only a few counts were recorded for this clone. The V gene is TRBV9, the J gene TRBJ2-7; D uncertain. From germline, CDR1 is SGDLS and CDR2 YYNGEE. The CDR3 spans 14 residues. With 0 bases removed from V and 2 bases from J, the gap between germline ends came to 9 bases. For the CDR3, the DNA is TGTGCCAGCAGCGTAGGACCAGGCCCCTACGAGCAGTACTTC. It yields the protein CASSVGPGPYEQYF.

The V and J genes are TRBV28 and TRBJ1-2, with a weak D call TRBD1 (6 bases). The germline gives CDR1 MDHEN, CDR2 SYDVKM. Trimming pared 2 bases from V and 2 bases from J, leaving 12 bases between. CDR3 length: 15 residues. The CDR3 region has the DNA TGTGCCAGCAGTTTACCGACAGGCCTGAACTATGGCTACACCTTC. This sequence encodes CASSLPTGLNYGYTF.

The chain employs TRBV10-3 and TRBJ2-1; possibly TRBD1 for D (5 bases). Germline V CDR1 and CDR2: ENHRY, SYGVKD. V was shortened by 10 bases and J by 0 bases, with 16 bases between the two germline ends. This CDR3 comprises 15 residues. CDR3 DNA: TGTGCCACCAGCCCCCGACAGAGCTCCTACAATGAGCAGTTCTTC. This gives the protein CATSPRQSSYNEQFF.

V usage is TRBV7-8 and J usage is TRBJ2-5; 11 bases map to TRBD2. The germline CDR1 and CDR2 sequences are SGHVS and FQNEAQ. V gave up 5 bases and J gave up 5 bases; unmatched junction bases: 10. This CDR3 comprises 16 residues. CDR3 sequence (DNA): TGTGCCAGCAGCGGCAAACTAGCGGGGGTACAGGAGACCCAGTACTTC. This codes for CASSGKLAGVQETQYF.

This clone was counted a few times. V gene TRBV5-3 combines with J gene TRBJ2-5; no clear D. Being an ORF, TRBV5-3 has a function that is uncertain. V was shortened by 1 base and J by 1 base, with 11 bases between the two germline ends. This CDR3 is 15 amino acids long. The CDR3 sequence is CARSLKHSLQETQYF. The DNA of the CDR3 is TGTGCCAGAAGCTTGAAGCACTCCCTCCAAGAGACCCAGTACTTC.

The chain joins TRBV7-9 to TRBJ2-5; D is possibly TRBD2 (6 bases). The CDR3 consists of 16 residues. Germline V lookup: CDR1 SEHNR, CDR2 FQNEAQ (reference sequence). The V end was cut by 5 bases, the J end by 0 bases, with 16 bases between. The CDR3 DNA reads TGTGCCAGCAGCAAAAGCGGCGGGGCTAACCAAGAGACCCAGTACTTC. This codes for CASSKSGGANQETQYF. The full variable domain, completed using reference TRBV7-9 and TRBJ2-5, is DTGVSQNPRHKITKRGQNVTFRCDPISEHNRLYWYRQTLGQGPEFLTYFQNEAQLEKSRLLSDRFSAERPKGSFSTLEIQRTEQGDSAMYLCASSKSGGANQETQYFGPGTRLLVL.

The chain is built from TRBV19 and TRBJ1-5; 7 bases align to TRBD1. The CDR3 is made up of 15 amino acids. Trimming removed 10 bases from V and 2 bases from J; junction bases left unmatched: 11. Germline loops: CDR1 LNHDA, CDR2 SQIVND (reference sequence). The CDR3 spells CATNDRDGRNQPQHF. Here the CDR3 DNA reads TGTGCCACCAATGACAGGGACGGGCGCAATCAGCCCCAGCATTTT.

This chain links TRBV4-2 with TRBJ2-1; the D is unclear. Trimming took off 4 bases at V and 3 bases at J, with 4 bases between the two ends. Germline CDR1 and CDR2: LGHNA and YNFKEQ. This CDR3 comprises 12 residues. The CDR3 sequence: CASSLSYNEQFF. The CDR3 coding sequence is TGTGCCAGCAGCCTTAGCTACAATGAGCAGTTCTTC.

The chain carries TRBV21-1 and TRBJ2-5; the table assigns TRBD1, which was not confirmed against the DNA. TRBV21-1 is termed a pseudogene. This CDR3 region has 14 residues. The DNA for the CDR3 is TGTGCCAGCAGCAAAACTGGGGGCCCAGAGACCCAGTACTTC. It yields the protein CASSKTGGPETQYF.